These 30 T cell receptor beta chains share one sample of origin, sequenced in a study of Graves' ophthalmopathy and Graves' hyperthyroidism (dated 2018 in TCRdb). Sequencing was performed on an Illumina HiSeq 2000. TCR beta CDR3 regions were amplified from RNA transcripts for repertoire sequencing. The first round was an RT-PCR using HTBI primers with the Qiagen OneStep RT-PCR kit, and this first round was followed by a second-round multiplex PCR, then size selection and purification. TCRdb's own reprocessing of the public reads used fastp at Q25 and MiXCR and kept productive beta chains. A single entry per CDR3 protein holds the most common genes and DNA from its merged rows. Present in this sample are 150,000 to 200,000 distinct CDR3 sequences, around 40% of which were seen just once. The ten most abundant clones make up roughly 8.9% of the sample. Sequences were obtained from peripheral blood. These receptors all stem from a young man with Graves' ophthalmopathy. Donor details come from another sample of the same person, matched by shared clones.

In this sample, this clonotype turned up many times. The chain combines TRBV7-2 with TRBJ2-5; 8 bases map to TRBD1. V lost 2 bases and J lost 2; bases outside the gene matches: 13. Germline values: CDR1 SGHTA, CDR2 FQGNSA. CDR3 length: 18 amino acids. CDR3 bases: TGTGCCAGCAGCTTATTTGGACACAGGGGGAGAGGACAAGAGACCCAGTACTTC. Amino acid sequence: CASSLFGHRGRGQETQYF.

This clonotype was detected many times. The rearrangement joins TRBV9 to TRBJ1-1; a possible D gene is TRBD1 (5 bases). The CDR3 totals 14 residues. Trimming removed 6 bases from V and 3 bases from J, with 15 bases in between. Looked up from germline, CDR1 is SGDLS and CDR2 is YYNGEE. CDR3 protein: CASIRGLGDTEAFF. CDR3 in DNA: TGTGCCAGCATCCGAGGGTTGGGGGACACTGAAGCTTTCTTT.

This clonotype was counted many times. This chain uses TRBV10-3 with TRBJ2-2; the D call may be TRBD1 or TRBD2 (5 bases each). The CDR3 contains 15 residues. With 3 bases removed from V and 7 bases from J, the gap between germline ends came to 15 bases. From germline, CDR1 is ENHRY and CDR2 SYGVKD. The CDR3 coding sequence is TGTGCCATCAGTGACTCCGGGACCAAAGGCGGGGAGCTGTTTTTT. Translation gives CAISDSGTKGGELFF.

The rearrangement uses TRBV19 and TRBJ1-1; D call uncertain. V lost 3 bases and J lost 0, with 5 bases in between. Germline V gives CDR1 LNHDA, CDR2 SQIVND (reference sequence). CDR3 length equals 13 residues. The DNA of the CDR3 is TGTGCCAGTAGTATTAACCTGAACACTGAAGCTTTCTTT. Translation gives CASSINLNTEAFF.

The rearrangement links TRBV20-1 to TRBJ2-5, with 11 bases lining up with TRBD2. Germline V lookup: CDR1 DFQATT, CDR2 SNEGSKA (reference sequence). The CDR3 covers 19 residues. The junction had 16 bases not matched to a gene; V was cut back by 3 bases and J by 1 base. The CDR3 here is CSARAVSGGAGVSQETQYF. The CDR3 DNA reads TGCAGTGCTAGGGCGGTTAGCGGGGGGGCCGGCGTGAGCCAAGAGACCCAGTACTTC.

In its sample, this clonotype was seen many times. The V call is TRBV30, the J call TRBJ1-2; D ambiguous. V was cut by 2 bases and J by 2 bases, with 6 bases left in between. The germline CDR1 and CDR2 sequences are GTSNPN and SVGIG (reference sequence). CDR3 length: 12 amino acids. The CDR3 reads CAWSPDNYGYTF. The CDR3 DNA is TGTGCCTGGAGTCCGGACAACTATGGCTACACCTTC.

In its sample, this clonotype was seen many times. The rearrangement joins TRBV6-5 to TRBJ1-5; 9 bases line up with TRBD1. CDR3 length: 13 residues. The germline V gene has CDR1 MNHEY and CDR2 SVGAGI. The V gene end was trimmed by 6 bases and the J gene end by 7 bases; junction bases not matched to a gene: 4. The CDR3 DNA reads as TGTGCCAGCAGGACAGGGGGAGGGCAGCCCCAGCATTTT. It encodes CASRTGGGQPQHF.

The chain uses TRBV6-2 or TRBV6-3 and TRBJ2-2; 7 positions match TRBD2. Losses at the gene ends were 2 bases for V and 3 bases for J; bases not matched to a gene: 3. The CDR3 totals 15 residues. Germline V gives CDR1 MNHEY, CDR2 SVGEGT. This chain's CDR3 is CASSYGSGHTGELFF. CDR3 coding DNA: TGTGCCAGCAGTTACGGTAGCGGGCACACCGGGGAGCTGTTTTTT.

The chain links TRBV6-2 or TRBV6-3 to TRBJ2-2; 8 nucleotides match TRBD1. The CDR3 is made up of 16 amino acids. Germline V lookup: CDR1 MNHEY, CDR2 SVGEGT. The V segment lost 7 bases and the J segment 1 base; nucleotides outside the gene matches: 8. The CDR3 DNA reads TGTGCCAGCACCGTACTCGGGACAGGGAACACCGGGGAGCTGTTTTTT. It is translated as CASTVLGTGNTGELFF.

This clonotype was recorded many times. The rearrangement links TRBV6-1 to TRBJ2-5; D possibly corresponds to TRBD2 (6 bases). Per germline, CDR1 MNHNS and CDR2 SASEGT. The ends were cut back, 6 bases at V and 4 bases at J, with 15 bases in the middle. The CDR3 runs to 14 residues. CDR3 bases: TGTGCCAGCAGGGGGGACTTTTGGGGAGAGACCCAGTACTTC. Residues: CASRGDFWGETQYF.

This chain joins TRBV5-1 and TRBJ1-1, with D unresolved. Germline CDR1 reads SGHRS; CDR2 reads YFSETQ. The V and J ends lost 4 bases and 3 bases respectively, with 13 bases between them. This CDR3 contains 14 residues. Written as DNA, the CDR3 is TGCGCCAGCAGCAAGAGTGGGTTTGACACTGAAGCTTTCTTT. It codes for CASSKSGFDTEAFF.

The chain carries TRBV19 and TRBJ2-5; D possibly corresponds to TRBD1 (6 bases). Germline CDR1 and CDR2: LNHDA and SQIVND (reference sequence). The V and J ends lost 3 bases and 1 base respectively, with 12 bases between them. The CDR3 extends over 15 amino acids. CDR3 residues: CASSMYREVQETQYF. For the CDR3, the DNA is TGTGCCAGTAGTATGTACAGGGAAGTCCAAGAGACCCAGTACTTC.

This clonotype came up many times. The CDR3, as DNA: TGTGCCTGGGGGAGGCAGCACTACGAGCAGTACTTC. Protein: CAWGRQHYEQYF. This chain connects TRBV30 to TRBJ2-7; tentative D call: TRBD2 (6 bases). The germline CDR1 and CDR2 sequences are GTSNPN and SVGIG (reference sequence). Trimming took off 5 bases at V and 3 bases at J, with 11 bases between the two ends. The CDR3 sequence is 12 residues long.

The chain combines TRBV28 with TRBJ2-7; TRBD1 aligns across 7 bases. The length of the CDR3 is 16 residues. CDR1 and CDR2 (germline): MDHEN, SYDVKM. Trimming took 4 bases from V and 0 from J; bases not matched to a gene: 9. This chain's CDR3 is CASSSPGQRSSYEQYF. CDR3 DNA sequence: TGTGCCAGCAGTTCACCGGGACAGAGAAGCTCCTACGAGCAGTACTTC.

The chain links TRBV11-2 to TRBJ2-7; D is uncertain. The V end was cut by 0 bases, the J end by 7 bases, with 10 bases between. CDR3 length: 13 residues. From germline, CDR1 is SGHAT and CDR2 FQNNGV. The CDR3 bases are TGTGCCAGCAGCTTAGAGGTGGGATTGGAGCAGTACTTC. It specifies CASSLEVGLEQYF.

There are many counts of this clonotype. This sequence joins TRBV12-3 or TRBV12-4 and TRBJ2-7; D is ambiguous. This CDR3 comprises 12 residues. Between the trimmed V and J ends, which lost 5 bases and 5 bases, there was a span of 10 bases. The CDR3 sequence: CASSKIRDEQYF. The CDR3 coding sequence is TGTGCCAGCAGTAAGATTAGGGACGAGCAGTACTTC.

Many counts were recorded for this clonotype. The V call is TRBV2, the J call TRBJ2-7; D uncertain. CDR3 size: 15 residues. With 7 bases removed from V and 1 base from J, the gap between germline ends came to 17 bases. Germline V gene lookup returns CDR1 SNHLY and CDR2 FYNNEI. CDR3 in DNA: TGTGCCAGCACCTCCCTCCGAACGGCTTCCTACGAGCAGTACTTC. Protein: CASTSLRTASYEQYF.

The chain combines TRBV28 with TRBJ1-2; 7 bases map to TRBD1. Trimming cost V 5 bases and J 4 bases; bases outside gene matches: 13. Per germline, CDR1 MDHEN and CDR2 SYDVKM. The CDR3 is 16 amino acids. The CDR3 sequence is CASSRARGEVSYGYTF. CDR3 coding DNA: TGTGCCAGCAGTCGAGCCAGGGGGGAAGTTAGCTATGGCTACACCTTC.

In this sample, this clonotype turned up many times. The chain recombines TRBV6-6 with TRBJ2-7; a weak D match, TRBD1 (6 bases). The CDR3 sequence is 13 residues long. Looked up from germline, CDR1 is MNHNY and CDR2 is SVGAGI (reference sequence). Trimming took 7 bases from V and 4 from J, leaving 14 bases between them. The CDR3 region has the DNA TGTGCCAGCACCTCGGGACATTCTTACGAGCAGTACTTC. Its protein is CASTSGHSYEQYF.

The chain links TRBV7-2 to TRBJ2-4, with D possibly being TRBD1 or TRBD2 (5 bases each). The CDR3 has 16 residues. V was shortened by 1 base and J by 9 bases, with 19 bases between the two germline ends. Germline V gene sequence: CDR1 SGHTA, CDR2 FQGNSA. Written as DNA, the CDR3 is TGTGCCAGCAGCTTAGTAGGGACGGACATCTACGGCATTCAGTACTTC. Its protein product is CASSLVGTDIYGIQYF.

This clonotype was detected a few times. The chain's CDR3 is CASSPDRVLHEQYF. In DNA form, the CDR3 reads TGTGCCAGTAGTCCTGACAGGGTATTACACGAGCAGTACTTC. The rearrangement joins TRBV19 to TRBJ2-7, with 7 bases fitting TRBD1. Germline loops: CDR1 LNHDA, CDR2 SQIVND (reference sequence). V lost 5 bases, J lost 5 bases, and 9 bases stayed unmatched. The CDR3 covers 14 residues.

V and J are TRBV6-5 and TRBJ2-2; 9 bases fit TRBD1. Germline CDR1 and CDR2: MNHEY and SVGAGI. The CDR3 sequence is 15 residues long. The V segment lost 2 bases and the J segment 4 bases; nucleotides outside the gene matches: 2. Here the CDR3 DNA reads TGTGCCAGCAGTTACAGGGACAGGGCCACCGGGGAGCTGTTTTTT. The encoded protein is CASSYRDRATGELFF.

The genes are TRBV14 and TRBJ2-5; D possibly corresponds to TRBD2 (5 bases). CDR3 length: 14 amino acids. The germline V gene encodes CDR1 SGHDN and CDR2 FVKESK. The V gene lost 1 base and the J gene lost 5 bases, with 11 bases spanning the gap. The CDR3 protein is CASSQGPGSETQYF. CDR3 sequence (DNA): TGTGCCAGCAGCCAAGGTCCGGGGAGCGAGACCCAGTACTTC. The full variable domain, in which reference TRBV14 and TRBJ2-5 provide the parts outside the CDR3, is EAGVTQFPSHSVIEKGQTVTLRCDPISGHDNLYWYRRVMGKEIKFLLHFVKESKQDESGMPNNRFLAERTGGTYSTLKVQPAELEDSGVYFCASSQGPGSETQYFGPGTRLLVL.

This clonotype came up a few times. The V gene is TRBV12-3 or TRBV12-4, the J gene TRBJ2-7; 11 bases are a match to TRBD2. V dropped 5 bases and J dropped 2; count of bases not matched to a gene: 5. CDR3 size: 15 residues. This chain's CDR3 is CASSPRLAGPYEQYF. The CDR3 DNA sequence: TGTGCCAGCAGTCCACGACTAGCGGGACCCTACGAGCAGTACTTC.

The table lists this clonotype with a few counts. The rearrangement uses TRBV18 and TRBJ1-5; TRBD1 matches 8 bases. Per the germline V gene, CDR1 is KGHSH and CDR2 is LQKENI. V lost 2 bases to trimming and J lost 7 bases; unmatched junction nucleotides: 13. The CDR3 is 17 amino acids. CDR3 in amino acids: CASSPLGRTGLSQPQHF. The DNA of the CDR3 is TGTGCCAGCTCACCATTGGGTCGGACAGGGCTGAGCCAGCCCCAGCATTTT.

The CDR3 nucleotides are TGTGCCAGCTCACCAGTTCCGGGACAGAGCTACGAGCAGTACTTC. Translated, it gives CASSPVPGQSYEQYF. The chain combines TRBV18 with TRBJ2-7; 7 nucleotides align to TRBD1. CDR3 length: 15 amino acids. The J segment lost 3 bases and the V segment lost 2 bases, leaving 7 bases of the junction unmatched. CDR1 KGHSH and CDR2 LQKENI come from the germline V gene.

In this sample, this clonotype turned up a few times. The gene calls are TRBV6-1 and TRBJ1-1; D is ambiguous. Trimming shortened V by 3 bases and J by 3 bases, and 5 bases separated the two germline ends. The CDR3 is made up of 12 amino acids. Per germline, CDR1 MNHNS and CDR2 SASEGT. CDR3 protein: CASSDFYTEAFF. CDR3 DNA sequence: TGTGCCAGCAGTGACTTCTACACTGAAGCTTTCTTT.

Many counts were recorded for this clonotype. This rearrangement joins TRBV12-3 or TRBV12-4 to TRBJ1-2; unclear D gene. The CDR3 consists of 12 residues. Trimming stripped 6 bases from V and 4 bases from J, with 9 bases between. Here the CDR3 DNA reads TGTGCCAGCAGCACGGGTATCTATGGCTACACCTTC. This encodes CASSTGIYGYTF.

This clonotype was counted ten times or more. The chain employs TRBV12-3 or TRBV12-4 and TRBJ2-7; no reliable D call. The CDR3 length is 13 residues. Trimming removed 6 bases at V and 6 bases at J, with 15 bases between. The CDR3 sequence: CASSPSWISEQYF. CDR3 nucleotides: TGTGCCAGCAGCCCCTCATGGATCTCCGAGCAGTACTTC.

This chain links TRBV11-2 with TRBJ2-2; TRBD2 might be the D (6 bases). This CDR3 region has 12 residues. The ends were cut back, 7 bases at V and 4 bases at J, with 7 bases in the middle. The germline V gene encodes CDR1 SGHAT and CDR2 FQNNGV. The CDR3 region is CASMGGTGELFF. CDR3 DNA: TGTGCCAGCATGGGGGGCACCGGGGAGCTGTTTTTT.